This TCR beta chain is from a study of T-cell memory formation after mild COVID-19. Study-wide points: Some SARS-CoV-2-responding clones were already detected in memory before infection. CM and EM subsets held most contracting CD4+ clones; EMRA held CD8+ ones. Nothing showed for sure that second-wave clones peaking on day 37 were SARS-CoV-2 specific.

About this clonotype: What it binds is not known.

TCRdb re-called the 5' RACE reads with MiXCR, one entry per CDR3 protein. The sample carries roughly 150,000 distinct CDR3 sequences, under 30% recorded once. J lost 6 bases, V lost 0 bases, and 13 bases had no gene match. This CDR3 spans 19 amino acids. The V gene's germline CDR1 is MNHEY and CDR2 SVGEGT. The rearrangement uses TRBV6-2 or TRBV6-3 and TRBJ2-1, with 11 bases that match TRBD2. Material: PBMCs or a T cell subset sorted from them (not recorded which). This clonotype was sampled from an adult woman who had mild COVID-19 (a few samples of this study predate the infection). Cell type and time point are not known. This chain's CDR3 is CASSYSSIAGGPLSNEQFF. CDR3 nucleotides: TGTGCCAGCAGTTACTCGTCGATAGCGGGAGGGCCTCTTAGCAATGAGCAGTTCTTC.